Listed here are 19 T cell receptor beta chains from one sample, sequenced in a study of T cell responses to AZD1222 COVID-19 vaccine (dated by TCRdb to about 2021). Preparation of the library involved the immunoSEQ multiplex PCR assay. TCRdb provides this immuneACCESS table in a form limited to in-frame rearrangements. Some clones are lacking; in checked studies, under half of them reflect an unresolved V gene, and why the rest are absent is not known. The sample table contains 150,000 or so clones; only one count was recorded for just over 85% of them. The ten largest clones represent 20% to 25% of the sample. This specimen's time point label, per the study, means: baseline before first vaccination. Sequences were derived from peripheral blood, sampled on day 0 of AZD1222 vaccination. Receptors were obtained from an adult in good health.

This chain uses TRBV2 with TRBJ1-2; no clear D. Deletions cut 2 bases from V and 4 bases from J, with 14 bases between. The germline gives CDR1 SNHLY, CDR2 FYNNEI. The CDR3 runs to 15 residues. The CDR3 nucleotides read TGTGCCAGCAGTGAAAGGAACCCGCAGTTCTATGGCTACACCTTC. Translating gives CASSERNPQFYGYTF.

This clone was recorded once. V and J are TRBV9 and TRBJ1-6, with D unresolved. Germline CDR1 reads SGDLS; CDR2 reads YYNGEE. Trimming left V 0 bases short and J 13 bases short, with 17 bases between. The CDR3 covers 15 residues. CDR3 DNA: TGTGCCAGCAGCGTAGGGTCCGCCGGAATGAGTCCCCTCCACTTT. This encodes CASSVGSAGMSPLHF. The full variable domain, in which reference TRBV9 and TRBJ1-6 provide the parts outside the CDR3, is DSGVTQTPKHLITATGQRVTLRCSPRSGDLSVYWYQQSLDQGLQFLIQYYNGEERAKGNILERFSAQQFPDLHSELNLSSLELGDSALYFCASSVGSAGMSPLHFGNGTRLTVT.

The chain has TRBV9 and TRBJ1-1; D possibly corresponds to TRBD1 (6 bases). The germline V gene encodes CDR1 SGDLS and CDR2 YYNGEE. V was shortened by 0 bases and J by 0 bases, with 15 bases between the two germline ends. CDR3 size: 17 residues. The CDR3: CASSVVPFDRMNTEAFF. As DNA, the CDR3 is TGTGCCAGCAGCGTAGTCCCCTTTGACAGGATGAACACTGAAGCTTTCTTT.

The rearrangement joins TRBV15 to TRBJ1-5; D is ambiguous. CDR1 is LNHNV and CDR2 is YYDKDF in the germline V gene (reference sequence). The CDR3 consists of 16 residues. V dropped 0 bases and J dropped 0 bases, with 9 bases sitting between them. Here the CDR3 DNA reads TGTGCCACCAGCAGAGACGCACAGAATAGCAATCAGCCCCAGCATTTT. Its translation: CATSRDAQNSNQPQHF.

This clone showed up just a few times. The chain is built from TRBV28 and TRBJ1-1; D unclear. CDR3 size: 12 residues. CDR1 is MDHEN, CDR2 SYDVKM, per germline. Deletions cut 3 bases from V and 3 bases from J, with 5 bases between. The CDR3, as DNA: TGTGCCAGCAGTTTGGTGTACACTGAAGCTTTCTTT. It translates to CASSLVYTEAFF.

V usage is TRBV7-6 and J usage is TRBJ2-5; the D is unclear. This CDR3 region has 14 residues. Trimming stripped 1 base from V and 1 base from J, with 7 bases between. Germline V CDR1 and CDR2: SGHVS, FNYEAQ. Here the CDR3 DNA reads TGTGCCAGCAGCTTAGTATTCGCCCAAGAGACCCAGTACTTC. It translates to CASSLVFAQETQYF.

The chain combines TRBV6-2 or TRBV6-3 with TRBJ2-7; TRBD2 might be the D (5 bases). Trimming left V 0 bases short and J 0 bases short, with 21 bases between. This CDR3 region has 19 residues. Germline V gene lookup returns CDR1 MNHEY and CDR2 SVGEGT. DNA for the CDR3: TGTGCCAGCAGTTACTCGGTTTCCGACGCGGGCCTCCTCTCCTACGAGCAGTACTTC. This translates into CASSYSVSDAGLLSYEQYF.

V usage is TRBV5-6 and J usage is TRBJ1-6, with D maybe TRBD1 (5 bases). This CDR3 spans 15 amino acids. Germline V gene lookup returns CDR1 SGHDT and CDR2 YYEEEE. V was shortened by 2 bases and J by 11 bases, with 17 bases between the two germline ends. The CDR3 DNA follows: TGTGCCAGCAGCTTCCAGGGAACCCCAATTACACCCCTCCACTTT. This gives the protein CASSFQGTPITPLHF.

This chain uses TRBV11-2 with TRBJ2-3, with D hard to call. The CDR3 contains 14 residues. V lost 5 bases to trimming and J lost 1 base, with 10 bases between them. Germline V gene sequence: CDR1 SGHAT, CDR2 FQNNGV. The CDR3 region has the DNA TGTGCCAGCAGCACCAGTCCAGGCACAGATACGCAGTATTTT. Protein sequence: CASSTSPGTDTQYF. The whole variable domain, filled in from reference TRBV11-2 and TRBJ2-3, reads EAGVAQSPRYKIIEKRQSVAFWCNPISGHATLYWYQQILGQGPKLLIQFQNNGVVDDSQLPKDRFSAERLKGVDSTLKIQPAKLEDSAVYLCASSTSPGTDTQYFGPGTRLTVL.

The V gene is TRBV7-8, the J gene TRBJ2-6, with D possibly matching TRBD1 (5 bases). The CDR3 consists of 20 residues. Germline CDR1 is SGHVS and CDR2 is FQNEAQ. Between the trimmed V and J ends, which lost 4 bases and 0 bases, there was a span of 22 bases. As DNA, the CDR3 is TGTGCCAGCAGCTCTCCAACAGGTCTCAGAGTAAACTCTGGGGCCAACGTCCTGACTTTC. The encoded protein is CASSSPTGLRVNSGANVLTF.

This clone was observed a handful of times. The chain combines TRBV7-2 with TRBJ1-4, with D uncertain. This CDR3 is built from 12 residues. Germline CDR1 is SGHTA and CDR2 is FQGNSA. The ends were cut back, 5 bases at V and 10 bases at J, with 11 bases in the middle. DNA of the CDR3: TGTGCCAGCAGCCCATACGAGGGAAAACTGTTTTTT. Translation: CASSPYEGKLFF.

The J gene is TRBJ2-5, the V gene TRBV5-4, with a possible D match to TRBD1 (5 bases). In germline, CDR1 is SGHNT, CDR2 YYREEE (reference sequence). V lost 0 bases and J lost 3, with 9 bases in between. The CDR3 covers 14 residues. This CDR3 reads CASSLGGAKETQYF. The DNA of the CDR3 is TGTGCCAGCAGCTTGGGTGGGGCCAAAGAGACCCAGTACTTC. The complete variable domain, with remaining parts taken from reference TRBV5-4 and TRBJ2-5, reads ETGVTQSPTHLIKTRGQQVTLRCSSQSGHNTVSWYQQALGQGPQFIFQYYREEENGRGNFPPRFSGLQFPNYSSELNVNALELDDSALYLCASSLGGAKETQYFGPGTRLLVL.

In the case of this clone: One end of the junction does not line up with germline, which may come from a read error. V is TRBV27 and J is TRBJ1-1; maybe TRBD1 (6 bases). Germline lookup yields CDR1 MNHEY and CDR2 SMNVEV (reference sequence). CDR3 length equals 13 residues. CDR3 residues: CASTLIQGSEAFF. In nucleotides, the CDR3 is TGTGCCAGCACTTTAATACAGGGTTCTGAAGCTTTCTTT.

This clone was seen more than once but under ten times. The chain combines TRBV27 with TRBJ2-7, with D possibly being TRBD1 (6 bases). Trimming left V 8 bases short and J 5 bases short, with 19 bases between. Germline lookup yields CDR1 MNHEY and CDR2 SMNVEV (reference sequence). The CDR3 runs to 14 residues. In DNA, the CDR3 is TGTGCCAGCCGTAACATGGCAGGGACAAACGAGCAGTACTTC. Protein sequence: CASRNMAGTNEQYF.

The rearrangement uses TRBV7-9 and TRBJ2-7; tentatively, D is TRBD2 (5 bases). The ends were cut back, 5 bases at V and 6 bases at J, with 17 bases in the middle. Germline-derived CDR1 and CDR2 are SEHNR and FQNEAQ (reference sequence). This CDR3 spans 14 amino acids. CDR3 protein: CASSVNGLLGEQYF. Here the CDR3 DNA reads TGTGCCAGCAGCGTGAATGGACTCCTCGGCGAGCAGTACTTC.

The chain uses TRBV4-3 and TRBJ1-2; weak D call: TRBD1 (6 bases). The CDR3 is made up of 15 amino acids. Germline CDR1 reads LGHNA; CDR2 reads YSLEER. V lost 2 bases and J lost 3, with 13 bases in between. This CDR3 is CASSQSSRGDYGYTF. DNA of the CDR3: TGCGCCAGCAGCCAATCCTCAAGGGGGGACTATGGCTACACCTTC.

This sequence joins TRBV5-1 and TRBJ1-3; D perhaps matches TRBD1 (5 bases). The CDR3 sequence is 16 residues long. With 2 bases removed from V and 2 bases from J, the gap between germline ends came to 14 bases. The V gene's germline CDR1 is SGHRS and CDR2 YFSETQ. CDR3 DNA sequence: TGCGCCAGCAGCTTAAACAGCGAGGGGACTGGAAACACCATATATTTT. Protein sequence: CASSLNSEGTGNTIYF.

This clone was recorded only once. The CDR3 sequence is CASSAQAKNIQYF. CDR3 coding DNA: TGCGCCAGCAGTGCGCAGGCAAAAAACATTCAGTACTTC. The chain combines TRBV10-2 with TRBJ2-4, with D unclear. The CDR3 length is 13 residues. Germline V lookup: CDR1 WSHSY, CDR2 SAAADI. Trimming removed 4 bases from V and 4 bases from J, with 8 bases in between.

The genes are TRBV10-3 and TRBJ2-7; D not resolved. The CDR3 sequence is 15 residues long. The V end was cut by 0 bases, the J end by 0 bases, with 9 bases between. The germline V gene encodes CDR1 ENHRY and CDR2 SYGVKD. The CDR3 DNA sequence: TGTGCCATCAGTGAGTCCCTCGGGTTCTCCTACGAGCAGTACTTC. Translating gives CAISESLGFSYEQYF.